This T cell receptor (beta chain) was identified in a study of human T cells and chemical hapten exposure. Study-wide results and limits: Expanded TCRs created a significantly greater count of big CDR3 similarity clusters than controls did. TCRs at a frequency above 1 in 1000 stayed unchanged with DPC sensitization.

Turning to this clonotype: No antigen is known for it.

TCRdb fed the RACE reads into MiXCR, producing one record per CDR3 protein. The sample contains 380,000 or so distinct CDR3 sequences, roughly 4.8% of which appear only once. Documented time point: patch test 1, 2 weeks after DPC sensitization. Described treatment: therapeutic diphenylcyclopropenone sensitization with weekly scalp DPC. The clonotype was recovered from a woman in her forties or fifties with alopecia areata. Some clones in this sample may be carry-over from other donors' samples. The material sequenced was whole blood, taken in connection with sensitization to the hapten diphenylcyclopropenone (DPC).

The CDR3 spells CASSLEGRVNTEAFF. In nucleotides, the CDR3 is TGTGCCAGCAGCTTAGAGGGCAGGGTGAACACTGAAGCTTTCTTT. The rearrangement links TRBV7-2 to TRBJ1-1; TRBD1 is a possible D gene (5 bases). Germline loops: CDR1 SGHTA, CDR2 FQGNSA. This CDR3 is 15 amino acids long. V lost 1 base and J lost 0, with 9 bases in between.